This T cell receptor beta chain derives from a study of T cells in Graves' hyperthyroidism and ophthalmopathy. Whole-study findings and limits: Separation of ophthalmopathy from stable hyperthyroidism was achieved by a 13 V-J model.

Newly diagnosed patients aged 18 to 65 had hyperthyroidism of under 2 months' duration. With 7 bases clipped from V and 9 bases from J, the junction kept 14 bases outside the gene matches. Germline V lookup: CDR1 MDHEN, CDR2 SYDVKM. This CDR3 has 15 residues. It was RNA transcripts that yielded the amplified TCR beta CDR3 regions. In the first-round RT-PCR of the TCR CDR3, the HTBI primer set was used. One entry per CDR3 protein, called by TCRdb with MiXCR from the multiplex PCR reads. The sample has under 700,000 distinct CDR3 sequences, around 17% seen once. The table lists this clonotype with many counts. No antigen is known for it.

This TCR derives from a woman aged 18 to 35 with Graves' hyperthyroidism. The rearrangement links TRBV28 to TRBJ2-1; 8 nucleotides line up with TRBD2. The source material was blood. CDR3 region: CASTSRSGRVVEQFF. The CDR3 coding sequence is TGTGCCAGCACCTCACGGTCCGGGAGGGTGGTTGAGCAGTTCTTC.